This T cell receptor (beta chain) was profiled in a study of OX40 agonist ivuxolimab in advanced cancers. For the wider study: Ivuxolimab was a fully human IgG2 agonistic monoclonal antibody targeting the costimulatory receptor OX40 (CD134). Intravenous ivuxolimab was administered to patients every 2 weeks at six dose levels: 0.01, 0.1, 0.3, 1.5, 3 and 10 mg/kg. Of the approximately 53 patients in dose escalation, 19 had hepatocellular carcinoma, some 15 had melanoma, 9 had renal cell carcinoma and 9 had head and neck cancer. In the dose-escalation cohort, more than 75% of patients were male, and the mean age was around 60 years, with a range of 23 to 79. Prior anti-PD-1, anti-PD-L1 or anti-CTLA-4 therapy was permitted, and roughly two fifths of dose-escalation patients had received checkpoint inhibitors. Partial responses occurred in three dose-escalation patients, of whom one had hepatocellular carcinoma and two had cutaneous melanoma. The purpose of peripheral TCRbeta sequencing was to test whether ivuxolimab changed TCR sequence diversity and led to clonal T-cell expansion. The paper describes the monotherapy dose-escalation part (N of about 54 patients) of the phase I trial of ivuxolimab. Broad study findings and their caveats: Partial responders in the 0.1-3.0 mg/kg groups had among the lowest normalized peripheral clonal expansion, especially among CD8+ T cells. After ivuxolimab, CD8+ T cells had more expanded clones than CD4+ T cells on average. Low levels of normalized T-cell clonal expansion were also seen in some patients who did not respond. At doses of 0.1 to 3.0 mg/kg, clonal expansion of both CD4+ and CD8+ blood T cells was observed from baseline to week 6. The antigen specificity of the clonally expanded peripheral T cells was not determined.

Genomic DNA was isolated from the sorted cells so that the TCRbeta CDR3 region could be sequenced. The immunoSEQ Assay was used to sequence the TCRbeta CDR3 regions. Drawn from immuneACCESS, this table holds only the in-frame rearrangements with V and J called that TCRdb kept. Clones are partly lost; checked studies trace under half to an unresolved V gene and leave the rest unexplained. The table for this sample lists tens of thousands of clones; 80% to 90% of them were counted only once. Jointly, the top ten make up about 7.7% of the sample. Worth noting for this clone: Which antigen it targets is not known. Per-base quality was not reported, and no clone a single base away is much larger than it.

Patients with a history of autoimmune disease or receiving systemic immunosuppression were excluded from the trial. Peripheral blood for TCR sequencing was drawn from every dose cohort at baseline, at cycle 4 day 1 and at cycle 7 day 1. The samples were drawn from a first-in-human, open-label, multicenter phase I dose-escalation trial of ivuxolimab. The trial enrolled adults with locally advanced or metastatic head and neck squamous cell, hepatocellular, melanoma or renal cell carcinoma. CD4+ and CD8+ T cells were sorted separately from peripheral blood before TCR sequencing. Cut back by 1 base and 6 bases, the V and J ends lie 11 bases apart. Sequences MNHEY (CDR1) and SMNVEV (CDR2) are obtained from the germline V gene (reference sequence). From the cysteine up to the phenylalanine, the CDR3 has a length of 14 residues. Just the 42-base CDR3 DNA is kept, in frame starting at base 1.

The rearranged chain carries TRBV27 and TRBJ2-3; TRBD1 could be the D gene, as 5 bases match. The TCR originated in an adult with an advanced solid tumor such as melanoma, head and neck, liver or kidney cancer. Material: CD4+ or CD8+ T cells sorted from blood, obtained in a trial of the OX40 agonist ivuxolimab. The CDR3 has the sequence CASSLFPQGDTQYF. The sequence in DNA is TGTGCCAGCAGTTTATTCCCCCAGGGCGATACGCAGTATTTT.